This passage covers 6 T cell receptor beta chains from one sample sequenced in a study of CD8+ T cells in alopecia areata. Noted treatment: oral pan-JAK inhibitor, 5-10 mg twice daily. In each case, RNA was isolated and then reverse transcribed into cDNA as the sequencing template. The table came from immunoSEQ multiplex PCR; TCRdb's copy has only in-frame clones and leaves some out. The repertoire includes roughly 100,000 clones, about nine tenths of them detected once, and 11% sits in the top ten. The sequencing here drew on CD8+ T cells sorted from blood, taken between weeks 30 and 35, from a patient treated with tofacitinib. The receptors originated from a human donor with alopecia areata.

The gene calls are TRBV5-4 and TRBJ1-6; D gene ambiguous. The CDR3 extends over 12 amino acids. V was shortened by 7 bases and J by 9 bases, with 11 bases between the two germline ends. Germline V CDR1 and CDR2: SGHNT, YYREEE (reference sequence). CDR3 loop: CASRSPSSPLHF. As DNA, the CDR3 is TGTGCCAGCCGGAGCCCAAGTTCACCCCTCCACTTT.

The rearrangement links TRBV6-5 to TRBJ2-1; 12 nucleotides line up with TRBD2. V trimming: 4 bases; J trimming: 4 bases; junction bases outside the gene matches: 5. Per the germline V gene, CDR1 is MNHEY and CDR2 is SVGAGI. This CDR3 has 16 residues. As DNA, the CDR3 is TGTGCCAGCAGTTTTCCGGGACTAGCGGGTTACAATGAGCAGTTCTTC. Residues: CASSFPGLAGYNEQFF.

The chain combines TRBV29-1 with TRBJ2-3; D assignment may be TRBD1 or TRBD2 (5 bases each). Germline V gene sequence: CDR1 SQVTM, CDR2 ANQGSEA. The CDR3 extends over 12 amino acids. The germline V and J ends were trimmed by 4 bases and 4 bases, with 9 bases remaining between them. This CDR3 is CSVGGNSDTQYF. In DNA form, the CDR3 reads TGCAGCGTTGGGGGGAACTCAGATACGCAGTATTTT.

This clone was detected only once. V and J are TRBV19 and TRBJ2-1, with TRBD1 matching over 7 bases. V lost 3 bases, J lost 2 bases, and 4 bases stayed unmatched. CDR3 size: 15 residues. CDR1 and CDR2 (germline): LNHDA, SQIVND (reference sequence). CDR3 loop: CASSIKGTAYNEQFF. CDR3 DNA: TGTGCCAGTAGTATTAAGGGGACAGCCTACAATGAGCAGTTCTTC.

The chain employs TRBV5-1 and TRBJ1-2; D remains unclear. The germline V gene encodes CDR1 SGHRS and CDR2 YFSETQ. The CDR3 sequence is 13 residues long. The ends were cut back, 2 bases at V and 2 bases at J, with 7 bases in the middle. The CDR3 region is CASSFTANYGYTF. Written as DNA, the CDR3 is TGCGCCAGCAGCTTTACAGCGAACTATGGCTACACCTTC.

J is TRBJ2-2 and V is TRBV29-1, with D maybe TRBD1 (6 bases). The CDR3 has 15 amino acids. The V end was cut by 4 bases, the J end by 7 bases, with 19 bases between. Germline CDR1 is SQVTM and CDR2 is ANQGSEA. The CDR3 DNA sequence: TGCAGCGTTGCGGCAACAGGGTTCTCTGACGGGGAGCTGTTTTTT. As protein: CSVAATGFSDGELFF.